This T cell receptor beta chain came from a study of beta chain features in type 1 diabetes. Study observations and caveats: Equally in patients and controls, shorter templates might have been favored by PCR.

A note on this clone: The antigen is unknown.

Germline V lookup: CDR1 SGHVS, CDR2 FQNEAQ. V lost 5 bases, J lost 0 bases, and 14 bases lay in between. The CDR3 runs to 15 residues. Reverse transcription of all isolated RNA meant that expressed TCRB transcripts were sequenced. Using immunoSEQ multiplex PCR, the repertoire was profiled, and TCRdb retains in-frame clones only, with some absent. The data show 450,000 to 600,000 clones, 30% seen once. The origin of this receptor is a young man in good health. V is TRBV7-8 and J is TRBJ2-7; tentative D call: TRBD1 (6 bases). Specimen: naive CD4+ T cells from blood. The CDR3 reads CASSHRVQSSYEQYF. The CDR3 nucleotides are TGTGCCAGCAGCCACAGGGTCCAGAGCTCCTACGAGCAGTACTTC.